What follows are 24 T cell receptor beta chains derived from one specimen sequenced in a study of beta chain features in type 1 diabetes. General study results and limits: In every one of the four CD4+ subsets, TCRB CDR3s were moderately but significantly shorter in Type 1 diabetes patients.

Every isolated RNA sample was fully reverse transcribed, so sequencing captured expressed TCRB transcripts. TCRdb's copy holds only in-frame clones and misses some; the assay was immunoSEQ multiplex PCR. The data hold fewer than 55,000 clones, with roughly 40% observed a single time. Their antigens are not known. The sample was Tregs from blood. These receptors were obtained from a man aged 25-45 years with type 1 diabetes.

This chain's CDR3 is CASSPNGGGIENIQYF. In nucleotides, the CDR3 is TGTGCCAGCTCACCCAACGGGGGGGGGATTGAAAACATTCAGTACTTC. The gene calls are TRBV18 and TRBJ2-4, with 8 positions matching TRBD2. In germline, CDR1 is KGHSH, CDR2 LQKENI. The CDR3 contains 16 residues. J gave up 5 bases and V 3 bases, and 9 bases lay outside the gene matches.

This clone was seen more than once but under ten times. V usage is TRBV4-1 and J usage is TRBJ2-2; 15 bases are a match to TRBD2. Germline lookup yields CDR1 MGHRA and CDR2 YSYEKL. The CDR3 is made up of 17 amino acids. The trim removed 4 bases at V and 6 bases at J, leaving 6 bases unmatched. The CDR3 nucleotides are TGCGCCAGCAGCCCGGGACTAGCGGGAGGAGGGTCCGGGGAGCTGTTTTTT. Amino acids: CASSPGLAGGGSGELFF.

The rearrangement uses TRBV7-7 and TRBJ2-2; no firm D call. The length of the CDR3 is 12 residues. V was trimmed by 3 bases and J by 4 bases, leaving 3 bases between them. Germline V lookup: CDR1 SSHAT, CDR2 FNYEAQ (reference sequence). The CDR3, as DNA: TGTGCCAGCAGCTTCTCCACCGGGGAGCTGTTTTTT. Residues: CASSFSTGELFF.

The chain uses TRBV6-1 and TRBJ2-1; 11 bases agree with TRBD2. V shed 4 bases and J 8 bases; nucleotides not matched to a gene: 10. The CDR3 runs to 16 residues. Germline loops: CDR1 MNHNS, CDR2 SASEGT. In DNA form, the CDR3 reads TGTGCCAGCAGTGCTTCTACTAGCGGGAGCAACCATGAGCAGTTCTTC. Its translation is CASSASTSGSNHEQFF.

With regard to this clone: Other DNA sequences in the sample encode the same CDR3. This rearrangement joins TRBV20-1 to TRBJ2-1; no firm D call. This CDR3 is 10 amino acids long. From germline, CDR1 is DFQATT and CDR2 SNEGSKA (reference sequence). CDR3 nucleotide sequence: TGCAGCGCTCCTTCTAGGTCTCAGTTCTTC. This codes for CSAPSRSQFF.

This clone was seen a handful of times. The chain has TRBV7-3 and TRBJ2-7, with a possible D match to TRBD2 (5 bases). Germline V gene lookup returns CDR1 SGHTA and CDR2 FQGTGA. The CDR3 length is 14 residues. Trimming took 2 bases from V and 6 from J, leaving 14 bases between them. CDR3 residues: CASSLGGGFSEQYF. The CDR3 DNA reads TGTGCCAGCAGCTTAGGCGGAGGCTTCAGCGAGCAGTACTTC. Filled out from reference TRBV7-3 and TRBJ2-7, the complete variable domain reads GAGVSQTPSNKVTEKGKYVELRCDPISGHTALYWYRQSLGQGPEFLIYFQGTGAADDSGLPNDRFFAVRPEGSVSTLKIQRTERGDSAVYLCASSLGGGFSEQYFGPGTRLTVT.

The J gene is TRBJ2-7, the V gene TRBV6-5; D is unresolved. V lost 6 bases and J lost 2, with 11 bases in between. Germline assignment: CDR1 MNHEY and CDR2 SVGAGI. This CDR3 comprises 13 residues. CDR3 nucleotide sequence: TGTGCCAGCAGCCTTGAGGTGACCTACGAGCAGTACTTC. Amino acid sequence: CASSLEVTYEQYF.

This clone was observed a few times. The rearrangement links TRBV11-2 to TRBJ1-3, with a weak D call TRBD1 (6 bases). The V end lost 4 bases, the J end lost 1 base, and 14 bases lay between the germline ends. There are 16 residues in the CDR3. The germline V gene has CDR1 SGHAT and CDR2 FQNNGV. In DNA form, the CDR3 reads TGTGCCAGCAGCTCACAGGGACCGCAATCTGGAAACACCATATATTTT. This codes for CASSSQGPQSGNTIYF.

The CDR3 is CASSPTDSRDEQYF. CDR3 nucleotides: TGTGCCAGCTCACCGACGGACAGCCGGGACGAGCAGTACTTC. This rearrangement joins TRBV18 to TRBJ2-7; the D gene is possibly TRBD1 (6 bases). CDR3 length: 14 residues. The germline V and J ends were trimmed by 3 bases and 5 bases, with 14 bases remaining between them. CDR1 is KGHSH, CDR2 LQKENI, per germline.

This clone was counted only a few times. Written as DNA, the CDR3 is TGTGCCAGCAGCTTCGAGACTAGACGGTACAGCGAGCAGTACTTC. Translation gives CASSFETRRYSEQYF. The chain couples TRBV5-5 to TRBJ2-7, with a weak D call TRBD2 (6 bases). Trimming left V 2 bases short and J 6 bases short, with 18 bases between. The CDR3 covers 15 residues. Looked up from germline, CDR1 is SGHKS and CDR2 is YYEKEE (reference sequence).

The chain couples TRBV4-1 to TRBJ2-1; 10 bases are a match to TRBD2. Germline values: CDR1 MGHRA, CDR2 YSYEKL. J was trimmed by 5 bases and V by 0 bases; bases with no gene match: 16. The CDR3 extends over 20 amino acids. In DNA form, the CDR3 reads TGCGCCAGCAGCCAAGATAGCCCGACGAACCTAGCGGGAGCTAACAATGAGCAGTTCTTC. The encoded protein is CASSQDSPTNLAGANNEQFF.

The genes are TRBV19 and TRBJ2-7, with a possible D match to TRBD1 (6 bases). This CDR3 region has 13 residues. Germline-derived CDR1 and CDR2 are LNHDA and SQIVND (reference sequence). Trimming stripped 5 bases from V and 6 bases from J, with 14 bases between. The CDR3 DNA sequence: TGTGCCAGTAGTGTGGACAGAAGCACCGAGCAGTACTTC. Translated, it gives CASSVDRSTEQYF.

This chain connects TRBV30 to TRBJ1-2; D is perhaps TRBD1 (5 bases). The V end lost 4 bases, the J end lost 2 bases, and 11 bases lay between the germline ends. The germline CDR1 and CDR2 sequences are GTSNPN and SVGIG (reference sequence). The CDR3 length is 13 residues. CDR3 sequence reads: CAWTGGINYGYTF. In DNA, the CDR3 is TGTGCCTGGACTGGGGGGATCAACTATGGCTACACCTTC.

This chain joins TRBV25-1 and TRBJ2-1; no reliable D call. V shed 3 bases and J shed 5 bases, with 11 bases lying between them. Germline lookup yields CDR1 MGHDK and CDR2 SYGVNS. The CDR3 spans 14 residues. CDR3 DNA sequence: TGTGCCAGCAGTGACCCAAACGGTGACAATGAGCAGTTCTTC. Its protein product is CASSDPNGDNEQFF. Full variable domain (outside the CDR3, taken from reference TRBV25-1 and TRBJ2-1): EADIYQTPRYLVIGTGKKITLECSQTMGHDKMYWYQQDPGMELHLIHYSYGVNSTEKGDLSSESTVSRIRTEHFPLTLESARPSHTSQYLCASSDPNGDNEQFFGPGTRLTVL.

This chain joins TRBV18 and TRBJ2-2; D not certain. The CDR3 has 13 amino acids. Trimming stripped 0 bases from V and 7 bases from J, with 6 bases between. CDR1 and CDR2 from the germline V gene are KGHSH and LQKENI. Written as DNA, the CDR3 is TGTGCCAGCTCACCACCATCAGTCGGGGAGCTGTTTTTT. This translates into CASSPPSVGELFF.

CDR3 protein: CASSLTGDEYNEQFF. The CDR3 DNA reads TGTGCCAGTAGTTTAACAGGGGATGAATACAATGAGCAGTTCTTC. The chain joins TRBV19 to TRBJ2-1, with TRBD1 identical over 7 bases. This CDR3 comprises 15 residues. CDR1 and CDR2 from the germline V gene are LNHDA and SQIVND (reference sequence). Trimming cost V 5 bases and J 4 bases; bases outside gene matches: 8.

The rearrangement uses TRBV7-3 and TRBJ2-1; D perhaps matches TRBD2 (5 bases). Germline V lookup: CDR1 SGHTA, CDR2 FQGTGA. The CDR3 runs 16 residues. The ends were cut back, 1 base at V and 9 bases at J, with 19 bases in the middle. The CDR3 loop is CASSLSSLAIGGEQFF. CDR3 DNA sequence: TGTGCCAGCAGCTTAAGCTCGCTAGCAATCGGCGGTGAGCAGTTCTTC.

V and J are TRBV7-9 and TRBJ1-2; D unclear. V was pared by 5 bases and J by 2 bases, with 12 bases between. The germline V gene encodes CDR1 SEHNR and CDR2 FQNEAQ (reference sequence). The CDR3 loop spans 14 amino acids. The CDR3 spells CASSQMGLNYGYTF. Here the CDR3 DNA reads TGTGCCAGCAGCCAGATGGGCCTGAACTATGGCTACACCTTC.

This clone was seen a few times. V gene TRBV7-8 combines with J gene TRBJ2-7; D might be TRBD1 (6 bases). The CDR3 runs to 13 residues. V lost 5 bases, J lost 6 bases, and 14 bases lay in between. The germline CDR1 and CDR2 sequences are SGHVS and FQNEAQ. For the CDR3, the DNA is TGTGCCAGCAGCGCGTCAGGGGAATCCGAGCAGTACTTC. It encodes CASSASGESEQYF.

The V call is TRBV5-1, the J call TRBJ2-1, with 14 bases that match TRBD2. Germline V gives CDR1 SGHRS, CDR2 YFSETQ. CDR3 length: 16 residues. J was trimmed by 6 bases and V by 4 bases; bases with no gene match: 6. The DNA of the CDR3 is TGCGCCAGCAGCGGCGGGACTAGCGGGAGTGGCAATGAGCAGTTCTTC. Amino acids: CASSGGTSGSGNEQFF.

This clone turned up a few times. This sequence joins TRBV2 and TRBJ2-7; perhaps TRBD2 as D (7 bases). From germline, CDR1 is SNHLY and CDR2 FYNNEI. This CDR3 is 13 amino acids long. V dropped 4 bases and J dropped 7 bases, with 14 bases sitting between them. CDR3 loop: CASSVRGRGEQYF. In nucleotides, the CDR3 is TGTGCCAGCAGTGTACGGGGGAGGGGGGAGCAGTACTTC.

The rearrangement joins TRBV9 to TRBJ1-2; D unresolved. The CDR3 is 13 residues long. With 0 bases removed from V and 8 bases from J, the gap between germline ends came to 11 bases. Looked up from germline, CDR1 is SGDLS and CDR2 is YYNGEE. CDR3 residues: CASSVAEAGGYTF. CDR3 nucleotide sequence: TGTGCCAGCAGCGTAGCTGAAGCGGGCGGCTACACCTTC. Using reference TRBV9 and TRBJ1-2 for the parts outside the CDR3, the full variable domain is DSGVTQTPKHLITATGQRVTLRCSPRSGDLSVYWYQQSLDQGLQFLIQYYNGEERAKGNILERFSAQQFPDLHSELNLSSLELGDSALYFCASSVAEAGGYTFGSGTRLTVV.

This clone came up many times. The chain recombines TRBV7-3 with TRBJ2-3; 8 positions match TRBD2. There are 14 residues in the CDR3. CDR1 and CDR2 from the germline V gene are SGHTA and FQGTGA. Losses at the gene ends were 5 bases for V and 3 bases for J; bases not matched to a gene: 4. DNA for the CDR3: TGTGCCAGCAGCCGAGCGGGAGATACAGATACGCAGTATTTT. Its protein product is CASSRAGDTDTQYF.

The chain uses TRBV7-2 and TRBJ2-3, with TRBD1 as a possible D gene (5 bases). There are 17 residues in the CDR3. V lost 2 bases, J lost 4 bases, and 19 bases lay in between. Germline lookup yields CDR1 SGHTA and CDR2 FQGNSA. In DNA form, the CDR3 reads TGTGCCAGCAGCTTATGGGGAATGGGGTCAGGGTCAGATACGCAGTATTTT. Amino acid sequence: CASSLWGMGSGSDTQYF. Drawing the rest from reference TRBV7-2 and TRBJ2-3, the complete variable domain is GAGVSQSPSNKVTEKGKDVELRCDPISGHTALYWYRQSLGQGLEFLIYFQGNSAPDKSGLPSDRFSAERTGGSVSTLTIQRTQQEDSAVYLCASSLWGMGSGSDTQYFGPGTRLTVL.